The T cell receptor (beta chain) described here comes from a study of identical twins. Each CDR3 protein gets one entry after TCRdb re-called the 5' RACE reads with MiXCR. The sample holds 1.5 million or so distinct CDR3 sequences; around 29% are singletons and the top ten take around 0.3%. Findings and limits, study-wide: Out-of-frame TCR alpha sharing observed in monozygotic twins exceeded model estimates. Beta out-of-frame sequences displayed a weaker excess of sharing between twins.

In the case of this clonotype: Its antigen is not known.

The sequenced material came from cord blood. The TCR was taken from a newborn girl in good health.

The CDR3, as DNA: TGTGCCAGCAGCTTACCTAGCGGGGGCATCACCGGGGAGCTGTTTTTT. It specifies CASSLPSGGITGELFF. The rearrangement joins TRBV7-6 to TRBJ2-2; TRBD2 matches at 10 bases. The germline V gene has CDR1 SGHVS and CDR2 FNYEAQ. V gave up 2 bases and J gave up 4 bases; unmatched junction bases: 4. The CDR3 runs 16 residues. Combining the CDR3 with reference TRBV7-6 and TRBJ2-2 gives the whole variable domain GAGVSQSPRYKVTKRGQDVALRCDPISGHVSLYWYRQALGQGPEFLTYFNYEAQQDKSGLPNDRFSAERPEGSISTLTIQRTEQRDSAMYRCASSLPSGGITGELFFGEGSRLTVL.